This T cell receptor (beta chain) came from a study of T cells in Graves' hyperthyroidism and ophthalmopathy. General observations from the study: Appearing also in blood were most of the thyroid clonotypes expanded above 0.001.

In this sample, this clonotype turned up a few times. As yet, its antigen is unknown. CDR3 length equals 13 residues. V lost 6 bases and J 5 bases, leaving 8 bases between the germline ends. Template material for amplifying TCR beta CDR3 regions consisted of RNA transcripts. In the first-round RT-PCR of the TCR CDR3, the HTBI primer set was used. TCRdb called the multiplex PCR reads again in MiXCR, with one record for every CDR3 protein. This table has about 130,000 distinct CDR3 sequences, roughly a fifth appearing once. The receptor comes from a woman between 50 and 59 years old with Graves' hyperthyroidism that later progressed to Graves' ophthalmopathy. Specimen: blood. V is TRBV12-3 or TRBV12-4 and J is TRBJ2-6; D unresolved. The CDR3 DNA follows: TGTGCCAGCAGCGTTAAGAGGGCCAACGTCCTGACTTTC. Protein: CASSVKRANVLTF.